The 10 T cell receptor beta chains below come from one sample, sequenced in a study of STAT5B mutations in CD4+ large granular lymphocyte leukemia. Produced via immunoSEQ multiplex PCR; TCRdb's table is partial and in-frame only. The data hold approximately 24,000 clones, with under 80% observed a single time. Input material: CD4+ T cells from blood buffy coats. These receptors were collected from a human donor in good health.

This clone is medium-sized within its sample. V usage is TRBV4-1 and J usage is TRBJ1-6, with D possibly being TRBD1 (5 bases). This CDR3 has 15 amino acids. V lost 4 bases to trimming and J lost 7 bases, with 14 bases between them. In germline, CDR1 is MGHRA, CDR2 YSYEKL. The DNA for the CDR3 is TGCGCCAGCAGCCCCGCCCTGCCAGGGAATTCACCCCTCCACTTT. Translation: CASSPALPGNSPLHF.

J is TRBJ2-3 and V is TRBV7-2, with no clear D. The V gene's germline CDR1 is SGHTA and CDR2 FQGNSA. The V end lost 5 bases, the J end lost 2 bases, and 11 bases lay between the germline ends. This CDR3 is built from 14 residues. The CDR3 sequence: CASSVIDITDTQYF. CDR3 in DNA: TGTGCCAGCAGCGTTATAGACATCACAGATACGCAGTATTTT.

J is TRBJ2-3 and V is TRBV6-4; the match to TRBD2 covers 11 bases. From germline, CDR1 is MRHNA and CDR2 SNTAGT. J lost 4 bases, V lost 0 bases, and 0 bases had no gene match. CDR3 length equals 15 residues. The CDR3 DNA follows: TGTGCCAGCAGTGACTCTAGCGGGAGGGCAGATACGCAGTATTTT. Translating gives CASSDSSGRADTQYF.

This chain connects TRBV19 to TRBJ2-5; 8 bases map to TRBD1. Germline CDR1 LNHDA, CDR2 SQIVND (reference sequence). The CDR3 runs to 16 residues. V shed 1 base and J 5 bases; nucleotides not matched to a gene: 9. Here the CDR3 reads CASSIGQGAIAETQYF. DNA for the CDR3: TGTGCCAGTAGTATAGGGCAGGGGGCGATTGCGGAGACCCAGTACTTC.

This clone was detected a few times. This rearrangement joins TRBV6-5 to TRBJ1-5, with D uncertain. V was pared by 1 base and J by 9 bases, with 10 bases between. In germline, CDR1 is MNHEY, CDR2 SVGAGI. The CDR3 length is 13 residues. CDR3 nucleotides: TGTGCCAGCAGTTACTACGCGGGCACGCCCCAGCATTTT. Translated, it gives CASSYYAGTPQHF.

This chain joins TRBV7-2 and TRBJ2-3; D is ambiguous. The V gene lost 1 base and the J gene lost 6 bases, with 11 bases spanning the gap. Germline-derived CDR1 and CDR2 are SGHTA and FQGNSA. This CDR3 region has 14 residues. This CDR3 reads CASSLVGMADTQYF. CDR3 nucleotides: TGTGCCAGCAGCTTAGTGGGGATGGCGGATACGCAGTATTTT.

This sequence joins TRBV18 and TRBJ2-2; 14 positions match TRBD2. With 1 base clipped from V and 0 bases from J, the junction kept 7 bases outside the gene matches. Germline CDR1 and CDR2: KGHSH and LQKENI. The CDR3 is made up of 20 amino acids. Here the CDR3 reads CASSPLGLAGALANTGELFF. The CDR3 DNA sequence: TGTGCCAGCTCACCACTGGGACTAGCGGGGGCCCTAGCGAACACCGGGGAGCTGTTTTTT.

In its sample, this clone was seen once. The chain carries TRBV9 and TRBJ2-1; D might be TRBD2 (7 bases). V lost 8 bases and J lost 4, with 22 bases in between. Germline CDR1 SGDLS, CDR2 YYNGEE. CDR3 length: 16 residues. This chain's CDR3 is CASSLRGASGYNEQFF. CDR3 bases: TGTGCCAGTTCCCTAAGGGGGGCTAGCGGTTACAATGAGCAGTTCTTC.

To note about this clone: The sample has other DNA sequences that encode this CDR3 too. This chain joins TRBV5-1 and TRBJ2-5; maybe TRBD2 (6 bases). Germline V gene data show CDR1 as SGHRS and CDR2 as YFSETQ. Trimming stripped 4 bases from V and 1 base from J, with 17 bases between. This CDR3 contains 16 residues. The CDR3 region is CASSPGGFAAQETQYF. Written as DNA, the CDR3 is TGCGCCAGCAGCCCTGGGGGGTTTGCGGCCCAAGAGACCCAGTACTTC.

This chain links TRBV11-3 with TRBJ2-7, with TRBD1 matching 7 bases. With 4 bases clipped from V and 7 bases from J, the junction kept 1 base outside the gene matches. This CDR3 contains 11 residues. CDR1 and CDR2 from the germline V gene are SGHNT and YENEEA. The CDR3 region is CASSSGGEQYF. The CDR3 DNA is TGTGCCAGCAGCTCAGGGGGTGAGCAGTACTTC.